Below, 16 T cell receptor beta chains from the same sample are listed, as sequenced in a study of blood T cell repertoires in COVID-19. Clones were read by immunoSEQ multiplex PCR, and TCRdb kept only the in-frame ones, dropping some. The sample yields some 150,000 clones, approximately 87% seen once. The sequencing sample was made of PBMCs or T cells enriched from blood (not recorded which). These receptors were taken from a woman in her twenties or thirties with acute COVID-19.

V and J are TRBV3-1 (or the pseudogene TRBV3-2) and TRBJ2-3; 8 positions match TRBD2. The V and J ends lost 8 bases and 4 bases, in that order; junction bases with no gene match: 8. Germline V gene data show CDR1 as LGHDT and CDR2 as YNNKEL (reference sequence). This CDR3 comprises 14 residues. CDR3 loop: CASRAGVESDTQYF. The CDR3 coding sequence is TGTGCCAGCCGAGCGGGAGTAGAGTCAGATACGCAGTATTTT.

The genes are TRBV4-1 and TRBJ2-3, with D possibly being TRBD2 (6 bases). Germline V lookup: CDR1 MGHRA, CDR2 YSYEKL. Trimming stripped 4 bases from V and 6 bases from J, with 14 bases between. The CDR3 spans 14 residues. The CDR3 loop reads CASSLTSSKDTQYF. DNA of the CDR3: TGCGCCAGCAGCCTAACTAGCTCCAAGGATACGCAGTATTTT.

The CDR3 protein is CASSYSGITGELFF. In DNA, the CDR3 is TGCGCCAGCAGCTATAGCGGGATCACCGGGGAGCTGTTTTTT. V is TRBV5-1 and J is TRBJ2-2; 8 nucleotides align to TRBD2. Germline trimming cut 3 bases from V and 4 bases from J; bases unmatched to any gene: 2. Germline values: CDR1 SGHRS, CDR2 YFSETQ. The CDR3 is 14 amino acids.

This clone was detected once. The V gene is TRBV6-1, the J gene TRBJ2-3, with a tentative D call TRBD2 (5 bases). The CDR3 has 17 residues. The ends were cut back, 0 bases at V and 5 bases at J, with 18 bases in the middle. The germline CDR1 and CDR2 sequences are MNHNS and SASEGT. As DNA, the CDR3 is TGTGCCAGCAGTGAAGCCGGGCAGCTTGGACTCATAGATACGCAGTATTTT. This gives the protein CASSEAGQLGLIDTQYF.

CDR3 DNA: TGTGCCAGCTCGCCGGGACAGATAAACACTGAAGCTTTCTTT. Its protein is CASSPGQINTEAFF. V and J are TRBV18 and TRBJ1-1; 7 bases fit TRBD1. Germline lookup yields CDR1 KGHSH and CDR2 LQKENI. The CDR3 has 14 amino acids. V shed 6 bases and J 2 bases; nucleotides not matched to a gene: 6.

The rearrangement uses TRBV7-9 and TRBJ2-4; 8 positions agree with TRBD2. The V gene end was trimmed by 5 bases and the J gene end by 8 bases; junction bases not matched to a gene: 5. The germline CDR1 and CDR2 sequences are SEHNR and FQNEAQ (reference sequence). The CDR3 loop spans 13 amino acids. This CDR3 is CASSPTSDDIQYF. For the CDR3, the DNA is TGTGCCAGCAGCCCGACTAGCGACGACATTCAGTACTTC. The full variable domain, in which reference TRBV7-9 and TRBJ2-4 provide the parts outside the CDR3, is DTGVSQNPRHKITKRGQNVTFRCDPISEHNRLYWYRQTLGQGPEFLTYFQNEAQLEKSRLLSDRFSAERPKGSFSTLEIQRTEQGDSAMYLCASSPTSDDIQYFGAGTRLSVL.

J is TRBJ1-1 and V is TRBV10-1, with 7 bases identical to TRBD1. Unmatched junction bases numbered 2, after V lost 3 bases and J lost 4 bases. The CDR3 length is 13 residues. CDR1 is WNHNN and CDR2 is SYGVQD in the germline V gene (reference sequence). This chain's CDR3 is CASSDAGGTEAFF. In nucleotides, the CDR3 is TGCGCCAGCAGTGACGCAGGGGGCACTGAAGCTTTCTTT.

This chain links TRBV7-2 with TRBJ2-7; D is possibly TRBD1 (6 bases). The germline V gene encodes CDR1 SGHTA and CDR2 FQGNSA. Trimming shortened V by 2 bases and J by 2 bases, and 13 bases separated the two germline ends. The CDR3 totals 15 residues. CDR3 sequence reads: CASSLSFGQTYEQYF. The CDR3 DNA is TGTGCCAGCAGCTTATCTTTCGGACAGACCTACGAGCAGTACTTC.

The DNA for the CDR3 is TGTGCCAGCAGTGTAGAAAGCAATCAGCCCCAGCATTTT. This gives the protein CASSVESNQPQHF. The rearrangement uses TRBV2 and TRBJ1-5; D is uncertain. The V gene's germline CDR1 is SNHLY and CDR2 FYNNEI. The CDR3 is 13 residues long. V was clipped by 4 bases and J by 1 base, with 5 bases between them.

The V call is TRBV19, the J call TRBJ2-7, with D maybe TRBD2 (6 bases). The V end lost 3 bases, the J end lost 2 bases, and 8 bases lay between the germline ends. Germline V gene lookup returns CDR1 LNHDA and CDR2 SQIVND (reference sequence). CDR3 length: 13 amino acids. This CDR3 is CASSMTGAYEQYF. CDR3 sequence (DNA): TGTGCCAGTAGTATGACGGGAGCCTACGAGCAGTACTTC. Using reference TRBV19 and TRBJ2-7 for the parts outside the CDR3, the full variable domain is DGGITQSPKYLFRKEGQNVTLSCEQNLNHDAMYWYRQDPGQGLRLIYYSQIVNDFQKGDIAEGYSVSREKKESFPLTVTSAQKNPTAFYLCASSMTGAYEQYFGPGTRLTVT.

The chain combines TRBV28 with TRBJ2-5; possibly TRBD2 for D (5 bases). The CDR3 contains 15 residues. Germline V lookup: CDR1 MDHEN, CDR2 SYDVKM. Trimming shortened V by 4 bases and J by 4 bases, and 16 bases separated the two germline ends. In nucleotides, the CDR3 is TGTGCCAGCAGTTCCCGGAGGCGGTCGGGAGAGACCCAGTACTTC. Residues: CASSSRRRSGETQYF.

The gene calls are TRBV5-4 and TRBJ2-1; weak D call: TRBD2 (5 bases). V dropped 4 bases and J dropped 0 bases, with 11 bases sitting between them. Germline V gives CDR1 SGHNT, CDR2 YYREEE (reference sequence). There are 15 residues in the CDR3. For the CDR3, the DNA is TGTGCCAGCAGCAGTACTAGTAGCTCCTACAATGAGCAGTTCTTC. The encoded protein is CASSSTSSSYNEQFF.

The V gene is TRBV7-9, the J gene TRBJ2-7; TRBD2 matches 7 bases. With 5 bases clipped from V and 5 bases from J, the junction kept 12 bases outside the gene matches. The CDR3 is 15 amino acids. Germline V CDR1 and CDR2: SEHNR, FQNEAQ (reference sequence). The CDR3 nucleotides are TGTGCCAGCAGCCCAGGGAGCGGGAAGGTCCACGAGCAGTACTTC. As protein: CASSPGSGKVHEQYF.

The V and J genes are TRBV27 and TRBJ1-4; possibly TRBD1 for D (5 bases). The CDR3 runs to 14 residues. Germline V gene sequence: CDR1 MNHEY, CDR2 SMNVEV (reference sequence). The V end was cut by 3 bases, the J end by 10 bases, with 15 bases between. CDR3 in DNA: TGTGCCAGCAGTTTTTGGGGCCCGCAAGGAAAACTGTTTTTT. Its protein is CASSFWGPQGKLFF. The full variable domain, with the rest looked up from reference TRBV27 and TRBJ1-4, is EAQVTQNPRYLITVTGKKLTVTCSQNMNHEYMSWYRQDPGLGLRQIYYSMNVEVTDKGDVPEGYKVSRKEKRNFPLILESPSPNQTSLYFCASSFWGPQGKLFFGSGTQLSVL.

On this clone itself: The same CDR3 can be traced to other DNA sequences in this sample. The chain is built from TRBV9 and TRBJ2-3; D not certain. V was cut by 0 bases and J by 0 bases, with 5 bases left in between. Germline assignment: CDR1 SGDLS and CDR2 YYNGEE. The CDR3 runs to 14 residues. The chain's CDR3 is CASSVGGSTDTQYF. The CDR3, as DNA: TGTGCCAGCAGCGTAGGAGGAAGCACAGATACGCAGTATTTT. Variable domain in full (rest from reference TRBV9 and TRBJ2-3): DSGVTQTPKHLITATGQRVTLRCSPRSGDLSVYWYQQSLDQGLQFLIQYYNGEERAKGNILERFSAQQFPDLHSELNLSSLELGDSALYFCASSVGGSTDTQYFGPGTRLTVL.

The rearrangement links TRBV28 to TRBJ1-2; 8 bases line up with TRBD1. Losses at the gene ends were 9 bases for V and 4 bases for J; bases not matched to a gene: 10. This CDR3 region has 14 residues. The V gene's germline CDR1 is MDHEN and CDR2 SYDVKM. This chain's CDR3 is CASNQGAMTYGYTF. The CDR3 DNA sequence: TGTGCCAGTAATCAGGGGGCGATGACCTATGGCTACACCTTC.